This is a list of T cell receptor beta chains from one sample in a study of cytomegalovirus exposure and HLA in healthy donors. Clones were read by immunoSEQ multiplex PCR, and TCRdb kept only the in-frame ones, dropping some. The sample has roughly 75,000 clones; around 94% are singletons. Material for sequencing was PBMCs. Receptors were obtained from a young woman in good health and CMV-seropositive. Each CDR3 is given with its conserved first and last residue. D genes are given only for firm matches. The size of a clone is reported for some rows only, either as once, few or many, or as a class for expanded clones.

cdr3_aa cdr3_nt d_call v_call clone_size j_call
CASSRYSNQPQHF TGTGCCAGCAGCAGATATAGCAATCAGCCCCAGCATTTT . TRBV27 . TRBJ1-5
CASSSDSGANVLTF TGTGCCAGCAGCTCAGACTCTGGGGCCAACGTCCTGACTTTC . TRBV7-8 . TRBJ2-6
CASSLLPTANNYGYTF TGCGCCAGCAGCCTCCTACCGACAGCTAATAACTATGGCTACACCTTC . TRBV4-3 . TRBJ1-2
CASSSRHFNYTGELFF TGTGCCAGCAGCTCCCGACACTTTAATTACACCGGGGAGCTGTTTTTT . TRBV7-3 . TRBJ2-2
CASSEAGSAREQFF TGTGCCAGCAGTGAGGCAGGGTCTGCCCGTGAGCAGTTCTTC . TRBV25-1 . TRBJ2-1
CASSSGTGAYEQYF TGTGCCAGCAGTTCCGGGACAGGGGCCTACGAGCAGTACTTC TRBD1 TRBV28 . TRBJ2-7
CASSLGGYEQYF TGTGCCAGCAGCTTAGGCGGCTACGAGCAGTACTTC . TRBV13 once TRBJ2-7
CASSLTGAKETQYF TGTGCCAGCAGCCTGACAGGGGCGAAAGAGACCCAGTACTTC TRBD1 TRBV5-4 once TRBJ2-5
CASSSQGGRDYGYTF TGCGCCAGCAGCTCCCAAGGAGGGAGGGATTATGGCTACACCTTC . TRBV5-1 . TRBJ1-2
CASSVASGMETQYF TGTGCCAGCAGCGTAGCTTCAGGGATGGAGACCCAGTACTTC . TRBV9 . TRBJ2-5
CASSVQSTNEKLFF TGTGCCAGCAGCGTACAGTCAACTAATGAAAAACTGTTTTTT . TRBV9 . TRBJ1-4
CASSQVMEASGENEQFF TGCGCCAGCAGCCAAGTTATGGAGGCTAGCGGGGAAAATGAGCAGTTCTTC TRBD2 TRBV4-1 . TRBJ2-1
CASSGLAGGYNEQFF TGTGCCAGCAGTGGCCTAGCGGGGGGCTACAATGAGCAGTTCTTC TRBD2 TRBV6-5 . TRBJ2-1
CAWSLGQISARQPQHF TGTGCCTGGAGTCTAGGACAGATATCAGCGCGTCAGCCCCAGCATTTT . TRBV30 . TRBJ1-5
CASSVSGPGELFF TGTGCCAGCAGTGTTTCGGGTCCGGGGGAGCTGTTTTTT . TRBV6-1 . TRBJ2-2
CASSLRSGGFNTGELFF TGCGCCAGCAGCTTGCGTTCAGGGGGTTTCAACACCGGGGAGCTGTTTTTT TRBD1 TRBV5-1 . TRBJ2-2
CASSFSGLAVHEQYF TGCGCCAGCAGCTTTTCGGGACTAGCGGTCCACGAGCAGTACTTC TRBD2 TRBV5-1 . TRBJ2-7
CASSPRTEPLHF TGTGCCAGCAGTCCTCGCACCGAGCCCCTCCACTTT . TRBV28 once TRBJ1-6
CASSFRYEQYF TGTGCCAGCAGTTTCCGGTACGAGCAGTACTTC . TRBV28 . TRBJ2-7
CSVAGSRGATEAFF TGCAGCGTTGCGGGGTCCCGGGGTGCCACTGAAGCTTTCTTT . TRBV29-1 . TRBJ1-1
CASSLGPAGGNTDTQYF TGTGCCAGCAGTTTAGGACCAGCGGGGGGTAACACAGATACGCAGTATTTT TRBD2 TRBV27 . TRBJ2-3
CASSFRREHSPLHF TGTGCCAGCAGTTTCAGACGGGAGCATTCACCCCTCCACTTT . TRBV11-3 once TRBJ1-6